This TCR beta chain was found in a study of CD8 T cells in Susac syndrome. RNA was extracted with the RNeasy kit, and a quantity of about 0.45 to 1 ug was reverse transcribed using random hexamers. From the immunoSEQ multiplex PCR reads, TCRdb called clonotypes with MiXCR, one entry per CDR3 protein. Here the sample spans 150,000 to 200,000 distinct CDR3 sequences, approximately 94% being singletons. FACS enriched CD8+ TEMRA cells, while bulk CD8+ and CD4+ were negatively isolated. Germline CDR1 is SGHDT and CDR2 is YYEEEE. CDR3 length: 16 residues. The J segment lost 4 bases and the V segment lost 0 bases, leaving 2 bases of the junction unmatched.

This rearrangement joins TRBV5-6 to TRBJ2-2; 11 nucleotides match TRBD2. The sequence came from a human donor with multiple sclerosis. Sequenced: CD4+ T cells from PBMCs. The CDR3 is CASSLELAGVTGELFF. DNA for the CDR3: TGTGCCAGCAGCTTGGAACTAGCGGGAGTCACCGGGGAGCTGTTTTTT.